This TCR beta chain was sequenced during a study of OX40 agonist ivuxolimab in advanced cancers. Study summary: The drug used for patients, ivuxolimab, was an agonistic anti-OX40 (CD134) antibody. Patients with hepatocellular carcinoma, melanoma, renal cell or head and neck cancer made up the dose-escalation patients. Patients achieving partial responses numbered three: one hepatocellular carcinoma case and two cutaneous melanoma cases.

Sequencing was performed with immunoSEQ multiplex PCR; in TCRdb, only in-frame clones are kept and a portion is missing. Of around 86,000 clones in the sample, around 91% were seen once. This clone appeared once. Looked up from germline, CDR1 is MNHEY and CDR2 is SVGAGI. Unmatched junction bases numbered 4, after V lost 2 bases and J lost 2 bases. This CDR3 region has 15 residues. The J gene is TRBJ2-7, the V gene TRBV6-5, with 9 nucleotides matching TRBD1. This TCR came from an adult with an advanced solid tumor such as melanoma, head and neck, liver or kidney cancer. The source was CD4+ or CD8+ T cells sorted from blood, collected in a trial of the OX40 agonist ivuxolimab. Here the CDR3 reads CASSYAGQGTYEQYF. In nucleotides, the CDR3 is TGTGCCAGCAGTTACGCGGGACAGGGCACCTACGAGCAGTACTTC.